This T cell receptor beta chain was identified during a study of shared clonotypes between healthy human individuals. Study-level findings and limits: Among donors, the sharing of clonotypes was expected to be influenced by sequencing depth.

A word on this clone: Its antigen is undetermined.

Germline V lookup: CDR1 MNHEY, CDR2 SMNVEV (reference sequence). The CDR3 is 13 residues long. Trimming took off 0 bases at V and 3 bases at J, with 5 bases between the two ends. Sequencing on ten immunoSEQ deep assay plates was performed for unsorted PBMC DNA. Study processing details: ImmunoSEQ junction-only sequences lacked quality scores, so their filtering differed. Data came from immunoSEQ multiplex PCR; TCRdb stores just in-frame clones and leaves some out. V, J and clone size were drawn from that table, and D and trimming were deduced from the DNA. This sample yields some 490,000 clones, of which around 85% are seen a single time; approximately 12% belongs to the top ten.

Sequenced input: PBMCs. The chain is built from TRBV27 and TRBJ1-1; the D is unclear. This clonotype was sampled from a woman in her forties in good health. Some clones in this sample may be carry-over from other donors' samples. The chain's CDR3 is CASSLSADTEAFF. DNA for the CDR3: TGTGCCAGCAGTTTATCGGCGGACACTGAAGCTTTCTTT.